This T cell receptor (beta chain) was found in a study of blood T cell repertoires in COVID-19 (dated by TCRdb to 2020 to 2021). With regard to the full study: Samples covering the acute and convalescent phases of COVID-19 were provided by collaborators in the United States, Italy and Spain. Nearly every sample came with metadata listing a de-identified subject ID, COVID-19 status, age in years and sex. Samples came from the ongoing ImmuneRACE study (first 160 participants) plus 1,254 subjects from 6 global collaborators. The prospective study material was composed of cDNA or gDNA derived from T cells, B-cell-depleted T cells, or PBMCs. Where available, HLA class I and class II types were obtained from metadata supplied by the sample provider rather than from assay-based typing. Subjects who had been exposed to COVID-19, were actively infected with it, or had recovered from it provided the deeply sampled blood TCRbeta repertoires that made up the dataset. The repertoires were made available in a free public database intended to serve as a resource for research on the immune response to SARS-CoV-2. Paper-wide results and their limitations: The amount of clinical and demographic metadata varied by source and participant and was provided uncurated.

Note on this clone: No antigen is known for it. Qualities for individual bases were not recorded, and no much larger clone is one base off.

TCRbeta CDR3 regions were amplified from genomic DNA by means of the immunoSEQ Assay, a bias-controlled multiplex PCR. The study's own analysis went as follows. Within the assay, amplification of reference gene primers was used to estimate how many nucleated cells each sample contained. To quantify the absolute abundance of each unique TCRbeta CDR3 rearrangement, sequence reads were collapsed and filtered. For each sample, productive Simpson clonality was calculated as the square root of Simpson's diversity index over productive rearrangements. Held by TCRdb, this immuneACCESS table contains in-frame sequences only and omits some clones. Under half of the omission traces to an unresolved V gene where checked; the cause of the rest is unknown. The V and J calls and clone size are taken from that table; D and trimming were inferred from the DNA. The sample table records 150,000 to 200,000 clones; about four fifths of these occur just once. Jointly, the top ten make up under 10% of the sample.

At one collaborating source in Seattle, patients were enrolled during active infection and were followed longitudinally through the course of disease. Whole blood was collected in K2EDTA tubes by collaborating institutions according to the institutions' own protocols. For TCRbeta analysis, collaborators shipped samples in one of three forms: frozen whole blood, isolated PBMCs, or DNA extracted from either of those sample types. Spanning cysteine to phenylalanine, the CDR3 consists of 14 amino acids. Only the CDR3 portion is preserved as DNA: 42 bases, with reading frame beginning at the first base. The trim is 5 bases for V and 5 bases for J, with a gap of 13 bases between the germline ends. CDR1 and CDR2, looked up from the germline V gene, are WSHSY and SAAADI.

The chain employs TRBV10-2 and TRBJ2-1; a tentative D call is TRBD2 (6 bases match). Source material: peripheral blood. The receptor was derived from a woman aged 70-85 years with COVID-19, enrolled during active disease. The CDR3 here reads CASSKIAENNEQFF. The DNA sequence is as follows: TGCGCCAGCAGTAAGATAGCGGAAAACAATGAGCAGTTCTTC.